These 8 T cell receptor beta chains were all obtained from the same sample, sequenced in a study of T cell clonality in common variable immunodeficiency. Profiled with immunoSEQ multiplex PCR; TCRdb holds only in-frame clones, not every one. The sample shows more than 35,000 clones, none of them appearing just once. The sequencing sample was made of peripheral blood mononuclear cells. The receptors here all came from a person between 18 and 75 years old in good health.

This clone has at least ten counts. The CDR3 extends 3 residues past the end of the read, so its final part is completed from the germline J gene. This chain connects TRBV19 to TRBJ2-7; tentative D call: TRBD2 (6 bases). The germline CDR1 and CDR2 sequences are LNHDA and SQIVND (reference sequence). There are 17 residues in the CDR3. Trimming removed 3 bases at V and 1 base at J, with 19 bases between. The CDR3 is CASSIPAGSGLSYEQYF. The CDR3 DNA, read in part, is TGTGCCAGTAGTATCCCCGCGGGAAGCGGTCTGTCCTACGAG.

This clone was found many times. Read coverage stops 3 residues before the CDR3 terminus; the germline J gene supplies the remainder. The chain uses TRBV3-1 (or the pseudogene TRBV3-2) and TRBJ2-2, with D perhaps matching TRBD1 (6 bases). Germline V lookup: CDR1 LGHDT, CDR2 YNNKEL (reference sequence). This CDR3 is built from 16 residues. V lost 2 bases, J lost 2 bases, and 12 bases lay in between. The CDR3 region is CASSQFTGPNTGELFF. The covered CDR3 bases are TGTGCCAGCAGCCAATTCACAGGGCCAAACACCGGGGAG.

This clone was detected ten times or more. The sequence runs out 3 residues before the end of the CDR3; the remainder is reconstructed from the germline J gene. The V and J genes are TRBV11-2 and TRBJ1-6, with 10 bases identical to TRBD1. With 5 bases clipped from V and 6 bases from J, the junction kept 4 bases outside the gene matches. Germline CDR1 is SGHAT and CDR2 is FQNNGV. The CDR3 covers 15 residues. The DNA read from the CDR3 is TGTGCCAGCAGCGCCCGGACAGGGGGTAATTCACCC. Amino acids: CASSARTGGNSP. The entire CDR3 is CASSARTGGNSPLHF.

This clone was seen many times. Read data end 3 residues before the CDR3 end; the end is taken from the germline J gene. This chain connects TRBV5-5 to TRBJ1-2; 9 nucleotides align to TRBD1. The CDR3 contains 15 residues. Trimming cost V 0 bases and J 3 bases; bases outside gene matches: 3. CDR1 and CDR2 from the germline V gene are SGHKS and YYEKEE (reference sequence). The covered CDR3 bases are TGTGCCAGCAGCTTGGGAGGGACAGGGCACTATGGC. Its protein product is CASSLGGTGHYG. The complete CDR3 sequence is CASSLGGTGHYGYTF.

This clone has a count of ten or more. CDR3 sequence reads: CASSISNYGYTF. CDR3 DNA (partial): TGTGCCAGTAGTATATCGAACTATGGC. V is TRBV19 and J is TRBJ1-2; D ambiguous. The read is 3 residues too short to cover the CDR3 end, so that end is filled in from the germline J gene. CDR1 LNHDA and CDR2 SQIVND come from the germline V gene (reference sequence). V lost 2 bases and J lost 2, with 3 bases in between. The CDR3 has 12 residues.

This clone was seen ten or more times. Read sequence stops 3 residues before the CDR3 end, and the germline J gene provides the missing end. The V gene is TRBV19, the J gene TRBJ1-2, with D tentatively TRBD1 (5 bases). This CDR3 is 14 amino acids long. The V and J ends lost 3 bases and 6 bases respectively, with 14 bases between them. Germline-derived CDR1 and CDR2 are LNHDA and SQIVND (reference sequence). Partial CDR3 DNA: TGTGCCAGTAGTATCGTTCAGGGTGACGATGGC. It specifies CASSIVQGDDG. The whole CDR3 protein reads CASSIVQGDDGYTF.

This clone was picked up many times. The read falls 3 residues short of the CDR3 end, and the missing part is taken from the germline J gene. The chain links TRBV18 to TRBJ2-2; D may be TRBD2 (5 bases). This CDR3 region has 13 residues. Trimming left V 8 bases short and J 0 bases short, with 7 bases between. Germline-derived CDR1 and CDR2 are KGHSH and LQKENI. The CDR3 reads CASLGANTGELFF. CDR3 DNA (partial): TGTGCCAGCCTCGGGGCGAACACCGGGGAG.

The sample holds many counts of this clone. Read coverage stops 3 residues before the CDR3 terminus; the germline J gene supplies the remainder. This chain links TRBV30 with TRBJ1-1; no reliable D call. Germline CDR1 reads GTSNPN; CDR2 reads SVGIG (reference sequence). V shed 5 bases and J shed 3 bases, with 10 bases lying between them. The CDR3 length is 12 residues. CDR3 DNA, as far as it was read: TGTGCCTGGCCCCCTGAGGACACTGAA. Amino acids: CAWPPEDTE. The full-length CDR3 reads as CAWPPEDTEAFF.